Listed below are T cell receptor beta chains from one sample, sequenced in a study of blood T cell repertoires in COVID-19. TCRdb's table, derived via immunoSEQ multiplex PCR, lists solely in-frame clones and lacks some. The table shows 120,000 to 150,000 clones, with 85% to 90% occurring only once. The sequenced sample was peripheral blood. The receptors shown here come from a woman aged 50 to 65 with active or convalescent COVID-19. The CDR3 runs from the conserved cysteine through the conserved F or W. A D gene is named only where the DNA matches it firmly. Size is omitted from some rows. Given values are once, few, many or a class for expanded clones.

d_gene: TRBD2; v_gene: TRBV30; abundance: -; j_gene: TRBJ2-1; CDR3aa: CAWSRAGGNSYNEQFF; CDR3nt: TGTGCCTGGAGTAGGGCGGGAGGGAACTCCTACAATGAGCAGTTCTTC
d_gene: -; v_gene: TRBV30; abundance: -; j_gene: TRBJ2-5; CDR3aa: CAWKGPSLETQYF; CDR3nt: TGTGCCTGGAAGGGGCCATCCCTAGAGACCCAGTACTTC
d_gene: -; v_gene: TRBV3-1/TRBV3-2; abundance: -; j_gene: TRBJ2-7; CDR3aa: CASSQAARLSEQYF; CDR3nt: TGTGCCAGCAGCCAAGCCGCCAGGCTTTCCGAGCAGTACTTC
d_gene: TRBD1; v_gene: TRBV28; abundance: -; j_gene: TRBJ1-4; CDR3aa: CASSSLGTGSNEKLFF; CDR3nt: TGTGCCAGCAGTTCCCTTGGGACAGGATCTAATGAAAAACTGTTTTTT
d_gene: -; v_gene: TRBV7-9; abundance: once; j_gene: TRBJ1-2; CDR3aa: CASSSSYGYTF; CDR3nt: TGTGCCAGCAGCTCCTCCTATGGCTACACCTTC
d_gene: -; v_gene: TRBV2; abundance: few; j_gene: TRBJ2-1; CDR3aa: CASSELTGEQFF; CDR3nt: TGTGCCAGCAGTGAATTAACGGGTGAGCAGTTCTTC
d_gene: -; v_gene: TRBV4-1; abundance: -; j_gene: TRBJ2-1; CDR3aa: CASRGVTGQGTYNEQFF; CDR3nt: TGCGCCAGCAGGGGGGTTACAGGGCAGGGGACCTACAATGAGCAGTTCTTC
d_gene: -; v_gene: TRBV19; abundance: -; j_gene: TRBJ2-7; CDR3aa: CASSPRRGVEDEQYF; CDR3nt: TGTGCCAGTAGTCCCAGGAGGGGAGTAGAGGACGAGCAGTACTTC
d_gene: -; v_gene: TRBV2; abundance: -; j_gene: TRBJ2-2; CDR3aa: CASTEGHQWSPGELFF; CDR3nt: TGTGCCAGCACCGAAGGACACCAGTGGAGTCCCGGGGAGCTGTTTTTT
d_gene: -; v_gene: TRBV2; abundance: -; j_gene: TRBJ2-4; CDR3aa: CASTRTVAKNIQYF; CDR3nt: TGTGCCAGCACCCGGACAGTAGCCAAAAACATTCAGTACTTC
d_gene: -; v_gene: TRBV5-6; abundance: -; j_gene: TRBJ2-3; CDR3aa: CASSSTGVEDTQYF; CDR3nt: TGTGCCAGCAGCTCAACGGGGGTTGAAGATACGCAGTATTTT
d_gene: TRBD1; v_gene: TRBV7-8; abundance: -; j_gene: TRBJ1-1; CDR3aa: CASGRGLMNTEAFF; CDR3nt: TGTGCCTCTGGCAGGGGGTTAATGAACACTGAAGCTTTCTTT
d_gene: -; v_gene: TRBV7-9; abundance: -; j_gene: TRBJ2-3; CDR3aa: CASSLPTGTPTSTDTQYF; CDR3nt: TGTGCCAGCAGCCTGCCGACAGGAACCCCAACTAGCACAGATACGCAGTATTTT
d_gene: -; v_gene: TRBV4-1; abundance: -; j_gene: TRBJ1-6; CDR3aa: CASSQGRLGAFNSPLHF; CDR3nt: TGCGCCAGCAGCCAAGGCAGGCTTGGGGCTTTTAATTCACCCCTCCACTTT
d_gene: -; v_gene: TRBV6-4; abundance: -; j_gene: TRBJ2-3; CDR3aa: CASSVQLSTDTQYF; CDR3nt: TGTGCCAGCAGTGTACAGCTATCCACAGATACGCAGTATTTT
d_gene: TRBD1; v_gene: TRBV6-2/TRBV6-3; abundance: -; j_gene: TRBJ2-6; CDR3aa: CASSYPSGQGYSGANVLTF; CDR3nt: TGTGCCAGCAGTTACCCCTCGGGACAGGGTTATTCTGGGGCCAACGTCCTGACTTTC
d_gene: -; v_gene: TRBV7-2; abundance: -; j_gene: TRBJ1-3; CDR3aa: CASSTDSFSGNTIYF; CDR3nt: TGTGCCAGCAGCACCGACAGCTTCTCTGGAAACACCATATATTTT
d_gene: -; v_gene: TRBV25-1; abundance: -; j_gene: TRBJ2-3; CDR3aa: CASSERFAGTRGDTQYF; CDR3nt: TGTGCCAGCAGTGAACGGTTCGCCGGGACAAGAGGGGATACGCAGTATTTT
d_gene: TRBD2; v_gene: TRBV12-3/TRBV12-4; abundance: -; j_gene: TRBJ2-5; CDR3aa: CASSHSGGETQYF; CDR3nt: TGTGCCAGCAGTCATAGCGGGGGTGAGACCCAGTACTTC
d_gene: -; v_gene: TRBV28; abundance: -; j_gene: TRBJ1-4; CDR3aa: CASRRGPVLTNEKLFF; CDR3nt: TGTGCCAGCCGCCGAGGGCCGGTTCTAACTAATGAAAAACTGTTTTTT
d_gene: -; v_gene: TRBV9; abundance: -; j_gene: TRBJ2-5; CDR3aa: CASSGPGRGETQYF; CDR3nt: TGTGCCAGCAGCGGGCCGGGTCGGGGGGAGACCCAGTACTTC
d_gene: -; v_gene: TRBV7-8; abundance: -; j_gene: TRBJ1-5; CDR3aa: CASSLEEVSPQHF; CDR3nt: TGTGCCAGCAGCTTGGAAGAGGTATCGCCCCAGCATTTT
d_gene: -; v_gene: TRBV7-2; abundance: -; j_gene: TRBJ1-2; CDR3aa: CASSLPTSRGYTF; CDR3nt: TGTGCCAGCAGCCTACCCACTTCGAGGGGCTACACCTTC
d_gene: -; v_gene: TRBV30; abundance: -; j_gene: TRBJ1-2; CDR3aa: CACPEKVNYGYTF; CDR3nt: TGTGCCTGCCCGGAGAAGGTTAACTATGGCTACACCTTC
d_gene: -; v_gene: TRBV7-9; abundance: once; j_gene: TRBJ1-1; CDR3aa: CASSRTGTPQKILNTEAFF; CDR3nt: TGTGCCAGCAGCCGCACCGGGACACCCCAAAAAATTCTGAACACTGAAGCTTTCTTT
d_gene: -; v_gene: TRBV7-3; abundance: few; j_gene: TRBJ2-1; CDR3aa: CASSLTSGDNEQFF; CDR3nt: TGTGCCAGCAGCTTAACGTCCGGGGACAATGAGCAGTTCTTC
d_gene: TRBD1; v_gene: TRBV15; abundance: -; j_gene: TRBJ2-6; CDR3aa: CATSRDPWTGASEANVLTF; CDR3nt: TGTGCCACCAGCAGAGATCCTTGGACAGGGGCTTCCGAGGCCAACGTCCTGACTTTC
d_gene: -; v_gene: TRBV7-3; abundance: -; j_gene: TRBJ1-6; CDR3aa: CASSLLGTADSPLHF; CDR3nt: TGTGCCAGCAGCTTACTAGGGACTGCCGATTCACCCCTCCACTTT
d_gene: -; v_gene: TRBV2; abundance: -; j_gene: TRBJ2-7; CDR3aa: CASRGDGTEQYF; CDR3nt: TGTGCCAGCAGAGGAGACGGCACCGAGCAGTACTTC
d_gene: -; v_gene: TRBV5-1; abundance: -; j_gene: TRBJ2-3; CDR3aa: CASSGGTSTDTQYF; CDR3nt: TGCGCCAGCAGCGGCGGCACGAGCACAGATACGCAGTATTTT
d_gene: TRBD1; v_gene: TRBV27; abundance: -; j_gene: TRBJ2-7; CDR3aa: CASSSTGLRDRAYEQYF; CDR3nt: TGTGCCAGCAGTTCAACCGGTTTAAGGGACAGGGCCTACGAGCAGTACTTC
d_gene: TRBD1; v_gene: TRBV28; abundance: -; j_gene: TRBJ2-5; CDR3aa: CASSLSYGQGQETQYF; CDR3nt: TGTGCCAGCAGTTTGTCCTATGGACAGGGCCAAGAGACCCAGTACTTC
d_gene: -; v_gene: TRBV5-1; abundance: -; j_gene: TRBJ2-7; CDR3aa: CASNRGDSYEQYF; CDR3nt: TGCGCCAGTAACCGCGGTGACTCCTACGAGCAGTACTTC
d_gene: TRBD1; v_gene: TRBV9; abundance: -; j_gene: TRBJ2-1; CDR3aa: CASSVGSSRGNEQFF; CDR3nt: TGTGCCAGCAGCGTAGGATCAAGCAGGGGGAATGAGCAGTTCTTC
d_gene: -; v_gene: TRBV27; abundance: -; j_gene: TRBJ2-2; CDR3aa: CASSLFGQINTGELFF; CDR3nt: TGTGCCAGCAGTTTATTTGGGCAGATAAACACCGGGGAGCTGTTTTTT